The T cell receptor beta chain under discussion was sequenced for a study of shared clonotypes between healthy human individuals. The data were produced by immunoSEQ multiplex PCR, yet TCRdb's version contains in-frame clones alone and is incomplete. The table lists 1.5 million to 2.5 million clones, roughly 95% of them singletons. Terminally differentiated effector memory CD45RA+ cells were excluded by CCR7 positive selection of CD45RO-negative cells. Germline-derived CDR1 and CDR2 are MDHEN and SYDVKM. Deletions cut 4 bases from V and 6 bases from J, with 16 bases between. The CDR3 totals 14 residues.

The clonotype comes from a man aged 18 to 29 in good health. The specimen sequenced was naive CD8+ T cells sorted from blood. V and J are TRBV28 and TRBJ2-7, with a possible D match to TRBD1 (5 bases). The CDR3 DNA reads TGTGCCAGCAGTTGCCAGGGTGGAATTTGCGAGCAGTACTTC. This gives the protein CASSCQGGICEQYF.